The present T cell receptor (beta chain) was sequenced within a study of vaccination and CD4 T cells after COVID-19. Researchers used the Oncomine TCR Beta short-read assay to sequence DNA from cultured CD4+ T cells. Extraction of genomic DNA was performed on cultured CD4+ T cells. TCRdb re-analysed the PCR reads in MiXCR, keeping a single row per CDR3 protein. Here the sample spans 13,000 to 15,000 distinct CDR3 sequences, approximately 60% being singletons. The sample's treatment: roughly 11-day PBMC culture with coronavirus spike peptide pools or control peptides (ViraFEST assay). About this clonotype itself: Its specificity is not known.

Unmatched junction bases numbered 8, after V lost 6 bases and J lost 6 bases. Germline V gives CDR1 MNHEY, CDR2 SMNVEV (reference sequence). The CDR3 runs 14 residues. The sequenced sample consisted of CD4+ T cells from blood, cultured in vitro. This chain links TRBV27 with TRBJ1-2, with 9 bases that match TRBD1. The clonotype originates from a human donor who had recovered from COVID-19. CDR3 protein: CASRTGQGGDGYTF. CDR3 sequence (DNA): TGTGCCAGCAGGACGGGACAGGGTGGTGATGGCTACACCTTC.